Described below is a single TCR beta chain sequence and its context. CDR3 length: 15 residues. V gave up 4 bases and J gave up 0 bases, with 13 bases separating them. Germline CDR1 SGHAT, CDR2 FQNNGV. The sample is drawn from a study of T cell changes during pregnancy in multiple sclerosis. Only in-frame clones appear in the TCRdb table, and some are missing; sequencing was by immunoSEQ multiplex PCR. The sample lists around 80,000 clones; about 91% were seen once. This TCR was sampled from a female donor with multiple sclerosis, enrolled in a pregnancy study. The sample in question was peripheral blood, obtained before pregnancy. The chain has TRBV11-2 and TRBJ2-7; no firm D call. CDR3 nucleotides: TGTGCCAGCAGCTCCCACACGAAAAGCTCCTACGAGCAGTACTTC. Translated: CASSSHTKSSYEQYF.